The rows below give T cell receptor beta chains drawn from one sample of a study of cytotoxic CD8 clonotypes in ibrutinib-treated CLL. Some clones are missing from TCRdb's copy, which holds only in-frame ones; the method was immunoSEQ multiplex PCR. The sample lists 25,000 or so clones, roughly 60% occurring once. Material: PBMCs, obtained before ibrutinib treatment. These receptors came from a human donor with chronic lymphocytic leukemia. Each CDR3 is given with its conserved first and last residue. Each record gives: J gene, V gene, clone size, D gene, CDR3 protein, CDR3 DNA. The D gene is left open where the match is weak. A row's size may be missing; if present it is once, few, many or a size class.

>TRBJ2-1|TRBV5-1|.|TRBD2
CASSFMGLAGVYNEQFF
TGCGCCAGCAGCTTCATGGGGCTAGCGGGGGTCTACAATGAGCAGTTCTTC
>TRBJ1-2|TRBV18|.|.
CASSPPDSYGYTF
TGTGCCAGCTCACCTCCCGACAGCTATGGCTACACCTTC
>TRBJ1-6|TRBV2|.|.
CASSRTSLGNNSPLHF
TGTGCCAGCAGCCGCACATCGCTCGGAAATAATTCACCCCTCCACTTT
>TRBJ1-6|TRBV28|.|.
CASLPTGSYNSPLHF
TGTGCCAGCTTGCCAACAGGTTCCTATAATTCACCCCTCCACTTT
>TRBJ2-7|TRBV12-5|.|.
CASGLGGIYEQYF
TGTGCTAGTGGTTTGGGGGGGATCTACGAGCAGTACTTC
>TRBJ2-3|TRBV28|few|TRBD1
CASSQGVWGTDTQYF
TGTGCCAGCAGTCAGGGGGTGTGGGGCACAGATACGCAGTATTTT
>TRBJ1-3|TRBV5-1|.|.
CASSPQGQGNTIYF
TGCGCCAGCAGCCCCCAGGGACAAGGAAACACCATATATTTT
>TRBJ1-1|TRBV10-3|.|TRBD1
CAISKGTVYTEAFF
TGTGCCATCAGCAAGGGGACAGTTTACACTGAAGCTTTCTTT
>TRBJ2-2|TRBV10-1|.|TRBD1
CASRQGANTGELFF
TGCGCCAGCAGACAGGGGGCGAACACCGGGGAGCTGTTTTTT
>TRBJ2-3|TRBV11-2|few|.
CASSLGAGPTDTQYF
TGTGCCAGCAGCTTAGGGGCGGGCCCCACAGATACGCAGTATTTT
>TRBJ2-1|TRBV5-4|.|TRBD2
CASRSSGGDNEQFF
TGTGCCAGCAGGTCGAGCGGGGGGGACAATGAGCAGTTCTTC
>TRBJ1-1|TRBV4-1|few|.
CASSQDLGFMNTEAFF
TGCGCCAGCAGCCAAGATTTAGGTTTCATGAACACTGAAGCTTTCTTT
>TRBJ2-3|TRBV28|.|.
CAHQGSTDTQYF
TGTGCCCACCAGGGTTCCACAGATACGCAGTATTTT
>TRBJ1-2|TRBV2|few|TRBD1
CASSNSGGHGYTF
TGTGCCAGCAGTAATTCAGGGGGCCATGGCTACACCTTC
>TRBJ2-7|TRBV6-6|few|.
CASSRETYEQYF
TGTGCCAGCAGCCGGGAAACCTACGAGCAGTACTTC
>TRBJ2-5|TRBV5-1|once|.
CASSSGTGKETQYF
TGCGCCAGCAGCTCCGGGACGGGAAAAGAGACCCAGTACTTC
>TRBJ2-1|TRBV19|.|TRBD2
CASSSGTSGYNEQFF
TGTGCCAGTAGCTCCGGGACTAGCGGTTACAATGAGCAGTTCTTC
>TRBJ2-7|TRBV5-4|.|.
CASSLGGYEQYF
TGTGCCAGCAGCTTGGGCGGCTACGAGCAGTACTTC
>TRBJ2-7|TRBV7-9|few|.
CASSPSGTVPEQYF
TGTGCCAGCAGCCCAAGCGGGACAGTTCCCGAGCAGTACTTC
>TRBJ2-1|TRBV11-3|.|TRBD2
CASSPTSGGDEQFF
TGTGCCAGCAGCCCGACTAGCGGGGGGGATGAGCAGTTCTTC
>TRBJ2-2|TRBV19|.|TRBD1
CASNTPGQLGELFF
TGTGCCAGTAACACCCCGGGACAGCTCGGGGAGCTGTTTTTT
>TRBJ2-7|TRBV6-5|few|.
CASSYSGVLSYEQYF
TGTGCCAGCAGTTACTCGGGTGTCCTGTCCTACGAGCAGTACTTC
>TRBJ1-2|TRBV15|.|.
CATSRGGGGYGYTF
TGTGCCACCAGCAGAGGGGGGGGTGGCTATGGCTACACCTTC
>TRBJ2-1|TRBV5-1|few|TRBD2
CASSLGSGGAGNEQFF
TGCGCCAGCAGCTTGGGTAGCGGGGGGGCAGGCAATGAGCAGTTCTTC
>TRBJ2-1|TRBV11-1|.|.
CASSQNRNEQFF
TGTGCCAGCAGCCAAAATAGGAATGAGCAGTTCTTC
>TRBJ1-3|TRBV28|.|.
CASSTLNTIYF
TGTGCCAGCAGTACCCTAAACACCATATATTTT
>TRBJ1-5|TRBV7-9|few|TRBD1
CASSFIGQGFPSNQPQHF
TGTGCCAGCAGCTTCATCGGACAGGGGTTCCCTAGCAATCAGCCCCAGCATTTT
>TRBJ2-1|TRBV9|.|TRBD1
CASSSGGSSYNEQFF
TGTGCCAGCAGCTCAGGGGGTAGCTCCTACAATGAGCAGTTCTTC
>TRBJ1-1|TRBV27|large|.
CASSFKAAGTEAFF
TGTGCCAGCAGTTTTAAGGCGGCGGGCACTGAAGCTTTCTTT